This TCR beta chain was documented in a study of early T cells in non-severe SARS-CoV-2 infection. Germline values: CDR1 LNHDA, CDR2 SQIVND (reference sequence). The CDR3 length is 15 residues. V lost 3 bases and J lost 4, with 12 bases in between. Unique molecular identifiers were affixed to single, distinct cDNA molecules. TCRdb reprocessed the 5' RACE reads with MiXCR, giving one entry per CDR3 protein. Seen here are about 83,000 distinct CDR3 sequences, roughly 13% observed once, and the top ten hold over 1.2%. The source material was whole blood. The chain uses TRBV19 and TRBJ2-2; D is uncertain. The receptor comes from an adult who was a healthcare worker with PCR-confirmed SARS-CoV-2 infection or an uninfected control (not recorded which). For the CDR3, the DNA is TGTGCCAGTAGTATTGGGCATAGAGGCACCGGGGAGCTGTTTTTT. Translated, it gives CASSIGHRGTGELFF.